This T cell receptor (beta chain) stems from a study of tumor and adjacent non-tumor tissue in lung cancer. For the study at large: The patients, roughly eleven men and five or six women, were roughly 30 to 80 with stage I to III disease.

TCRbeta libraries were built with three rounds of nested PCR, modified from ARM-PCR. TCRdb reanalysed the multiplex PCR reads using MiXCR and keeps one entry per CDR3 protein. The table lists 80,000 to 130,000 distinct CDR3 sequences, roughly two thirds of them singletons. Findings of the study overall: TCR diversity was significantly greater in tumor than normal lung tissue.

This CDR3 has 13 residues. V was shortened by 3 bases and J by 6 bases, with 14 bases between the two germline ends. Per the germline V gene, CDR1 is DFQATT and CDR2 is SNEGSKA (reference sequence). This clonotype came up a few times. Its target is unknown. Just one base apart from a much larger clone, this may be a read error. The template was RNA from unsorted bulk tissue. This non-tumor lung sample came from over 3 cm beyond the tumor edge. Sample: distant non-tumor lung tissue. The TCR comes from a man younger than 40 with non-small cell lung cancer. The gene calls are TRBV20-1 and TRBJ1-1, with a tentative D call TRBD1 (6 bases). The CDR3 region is CSARGKGDAEAFF. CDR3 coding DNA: TGCAGTGCTAGGGGAAAGGGGGACGCTGAAGCTTTCTTT.